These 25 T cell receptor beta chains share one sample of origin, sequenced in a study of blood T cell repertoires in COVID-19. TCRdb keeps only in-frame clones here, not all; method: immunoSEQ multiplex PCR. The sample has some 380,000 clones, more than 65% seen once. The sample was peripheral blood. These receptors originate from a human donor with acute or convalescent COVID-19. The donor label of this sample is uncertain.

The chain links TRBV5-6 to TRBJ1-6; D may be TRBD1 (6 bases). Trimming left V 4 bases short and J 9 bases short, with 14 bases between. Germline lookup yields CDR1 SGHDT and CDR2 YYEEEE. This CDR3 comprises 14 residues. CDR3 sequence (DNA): TGTGCCAGCAGCCCCGGGACACGGGGTTCACCCCTCCACTTT. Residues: CASSPGTRGSPLHF.

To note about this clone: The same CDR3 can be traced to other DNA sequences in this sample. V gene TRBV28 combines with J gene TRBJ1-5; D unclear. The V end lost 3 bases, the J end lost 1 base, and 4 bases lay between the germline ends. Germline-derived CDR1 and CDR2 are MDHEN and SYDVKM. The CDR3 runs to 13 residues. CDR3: CASSFLSNQPQHF. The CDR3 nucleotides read TGTGCCAGCAGTTTTCTCAGCAATCAGCCCCAGCATTTT. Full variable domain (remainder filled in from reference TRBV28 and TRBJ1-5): DVKVTQSSRYLVKRTGEKVFLECVQDMDHENMFWYRQDPGLGLRLIYFSYDVKMKEKGDIPEGYSVSREKKERFSLILESASTNQTSMYLCASSFLSNQPQHFGDGTRLSIL.

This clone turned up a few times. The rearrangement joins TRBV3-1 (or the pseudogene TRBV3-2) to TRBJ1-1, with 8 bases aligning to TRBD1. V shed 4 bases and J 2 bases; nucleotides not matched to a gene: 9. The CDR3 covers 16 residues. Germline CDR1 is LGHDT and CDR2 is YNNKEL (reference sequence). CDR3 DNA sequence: TGTGCCAGCAGCCCCTTGGGGGGACAGGTTAACACTGAAGCTTTCTTT. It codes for CASSPLGGQVNTEAFF.

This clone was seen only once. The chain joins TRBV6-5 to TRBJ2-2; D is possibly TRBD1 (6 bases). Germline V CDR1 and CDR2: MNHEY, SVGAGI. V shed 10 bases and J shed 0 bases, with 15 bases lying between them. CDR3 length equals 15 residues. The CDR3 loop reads CATTGKRTNTGELFF. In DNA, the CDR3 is TGTGCCACAACAGGGAAGCGGACGAACACCGGGGAGCTGTTTTTT.

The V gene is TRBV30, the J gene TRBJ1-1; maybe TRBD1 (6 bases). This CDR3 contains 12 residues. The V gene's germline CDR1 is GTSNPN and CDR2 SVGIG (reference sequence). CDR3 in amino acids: CAGLRGGTEAFF. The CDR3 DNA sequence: TGTGCTGGCCTGAGGGGGGGGACTGAAGCTTTCTTT.

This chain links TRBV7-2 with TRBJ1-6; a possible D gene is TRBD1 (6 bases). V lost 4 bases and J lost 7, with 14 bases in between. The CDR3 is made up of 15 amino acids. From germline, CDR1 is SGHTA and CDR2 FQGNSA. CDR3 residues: CASSSSRTVNSPLHF. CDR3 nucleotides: TGTGCCAGCAGCTCCAGTCGGACAGTAAATTCACCCCTCCACTTT. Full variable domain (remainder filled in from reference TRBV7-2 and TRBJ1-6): GAGVSQSPSNKVTEKGKDVELRCDPISGHTALYWYRQSLGQGLEFLIYFQGNSAPDKSGLPSDRFSAERTGGSVSTLTIQRTQQEDSAVYLCASSSSRTVNSPLHFGNGTRLTVT.

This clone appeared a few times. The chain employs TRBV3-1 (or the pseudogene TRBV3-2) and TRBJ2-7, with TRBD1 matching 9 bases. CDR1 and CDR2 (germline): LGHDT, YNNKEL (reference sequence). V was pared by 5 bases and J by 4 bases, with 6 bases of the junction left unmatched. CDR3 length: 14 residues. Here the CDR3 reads CASSAHRGQYEQYF. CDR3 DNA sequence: TGTGCCAGCAGCGCGCACAGGGGGCAGTACGAGCAGTACTTC.

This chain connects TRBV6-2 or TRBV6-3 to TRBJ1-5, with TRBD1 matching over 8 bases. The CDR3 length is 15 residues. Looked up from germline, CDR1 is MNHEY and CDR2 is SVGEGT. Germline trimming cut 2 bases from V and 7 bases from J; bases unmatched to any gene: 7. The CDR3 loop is CASSYTGTGGQPQHF. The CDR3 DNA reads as TGTGCCAGCAGTTACACCGGGACAGGAGGACAGCCCCAGCATTTT.

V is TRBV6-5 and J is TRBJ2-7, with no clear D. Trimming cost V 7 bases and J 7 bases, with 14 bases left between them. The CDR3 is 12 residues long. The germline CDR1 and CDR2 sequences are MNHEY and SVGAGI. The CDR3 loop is CASTGWVWEQYF. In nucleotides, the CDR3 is TGTGCCAGCACGGGTTGGGTTTGGGAGCAGTACTTC.

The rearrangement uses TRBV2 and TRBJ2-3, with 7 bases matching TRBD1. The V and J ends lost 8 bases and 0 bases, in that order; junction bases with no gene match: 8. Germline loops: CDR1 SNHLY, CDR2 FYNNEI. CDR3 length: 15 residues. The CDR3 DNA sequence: TGTGCCAGCCGAAAGGACAGGCGAAGCACAGATACGCAGTATTTT. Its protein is CASRKDRRSTDTQYF.

The CDR3: CASTQGAGPNSPLHF. For the CDR3, the DNA is TGTGCCAGCACCCAGGGGGCAGGGCCTAATTCACCCCTCCACTTT. The chain links TRBV9 to TRBJ1-6, with TRBD1 matching 8 bases. Germline CDR1 SGDLS, CDR2 YYNGEE. The CDR3 is 15 amino acids. V lost 6 bases, J lost 6 bases, and 8 bases stayed unmatched.

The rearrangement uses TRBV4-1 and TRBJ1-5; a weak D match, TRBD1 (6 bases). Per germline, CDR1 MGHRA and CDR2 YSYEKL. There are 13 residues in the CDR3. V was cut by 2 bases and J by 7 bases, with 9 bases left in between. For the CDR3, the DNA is TGCGCCAGCAGCCAACCGACAGGACAGCCCCAGCATTTT. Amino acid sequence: CASSQPTGQPQHF.

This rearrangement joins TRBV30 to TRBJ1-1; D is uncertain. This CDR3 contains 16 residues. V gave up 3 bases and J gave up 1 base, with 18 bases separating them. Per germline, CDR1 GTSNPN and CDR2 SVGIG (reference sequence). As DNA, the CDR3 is TGTGCCTGGAGGCCCGTCATTCAGACTGAGAACACTGAAGCTTTCTTT. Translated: CAWRPVIQTENTEAFF.

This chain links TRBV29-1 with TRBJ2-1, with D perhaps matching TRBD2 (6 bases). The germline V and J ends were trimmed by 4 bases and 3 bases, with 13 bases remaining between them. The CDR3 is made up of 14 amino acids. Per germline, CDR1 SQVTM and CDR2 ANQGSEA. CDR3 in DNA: TGCAGCGTTGTCCGCGGGGCCCGCTACAATGAGCAGTTCTTC. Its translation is CSVVRGARYNEQFF.

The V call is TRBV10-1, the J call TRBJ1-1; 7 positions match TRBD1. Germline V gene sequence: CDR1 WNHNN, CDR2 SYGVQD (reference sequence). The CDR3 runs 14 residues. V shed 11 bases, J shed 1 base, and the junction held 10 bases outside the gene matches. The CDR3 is CAGLGGAKNTEAFF. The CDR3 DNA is TGCGCCGGGTTAGGGGGCGCAAAGAACACTGAAGCTTTCTTT.

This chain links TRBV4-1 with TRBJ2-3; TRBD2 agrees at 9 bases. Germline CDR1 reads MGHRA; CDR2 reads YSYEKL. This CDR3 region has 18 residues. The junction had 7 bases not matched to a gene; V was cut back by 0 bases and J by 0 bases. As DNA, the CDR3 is TGCGCCAGCAGCCAAGATCGAGCGGGGGGCCCTAGCACAGATACGCAGTATTTT. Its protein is CASSQDRAGGPSTDTQYF.

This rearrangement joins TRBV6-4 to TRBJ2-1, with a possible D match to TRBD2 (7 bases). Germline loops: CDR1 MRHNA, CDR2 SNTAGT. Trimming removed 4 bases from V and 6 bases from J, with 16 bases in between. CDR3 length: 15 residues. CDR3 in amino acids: CASSVFAGAGNEQFF. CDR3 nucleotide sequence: TGTGCCAGCAGTGTATTTGCGGGGGCGGGCAATGAGCAGTTCTTC.

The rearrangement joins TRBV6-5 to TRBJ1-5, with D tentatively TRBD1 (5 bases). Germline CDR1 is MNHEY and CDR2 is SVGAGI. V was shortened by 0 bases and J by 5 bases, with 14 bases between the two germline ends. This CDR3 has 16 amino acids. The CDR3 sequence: CASSYSPRQGHQPQHF. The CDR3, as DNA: TGTGCCAGCAGTTACTCTCCCCGGCAGGGCCATCAGCCCCAGCATTTT.

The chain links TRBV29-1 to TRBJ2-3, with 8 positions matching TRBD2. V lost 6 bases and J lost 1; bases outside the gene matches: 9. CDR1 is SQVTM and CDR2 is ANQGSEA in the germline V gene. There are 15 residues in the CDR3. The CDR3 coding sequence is TGCAGCGTAGGCCCCGGGACTAGAGGCACAGATACGCAGTATTTT. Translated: CSVGPGTRGTDTQYF.

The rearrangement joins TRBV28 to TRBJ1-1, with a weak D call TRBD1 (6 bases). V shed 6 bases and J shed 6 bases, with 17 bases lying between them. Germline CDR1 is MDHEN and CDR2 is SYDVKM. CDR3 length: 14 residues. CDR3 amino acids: CASRTQGRRSEAFF. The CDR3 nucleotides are TGTGCCAGCAGGACTCAGGGGCGGAGGTCTGAAGCTTTCTTT.

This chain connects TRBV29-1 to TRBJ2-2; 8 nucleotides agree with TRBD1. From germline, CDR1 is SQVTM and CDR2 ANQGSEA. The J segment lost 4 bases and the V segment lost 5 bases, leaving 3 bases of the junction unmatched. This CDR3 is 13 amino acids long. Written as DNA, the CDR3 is TGCAGCGTTTGGACAGGGACCACCGGGGAGCTGTTTTTT. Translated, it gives CSVWTGTTGELFF.

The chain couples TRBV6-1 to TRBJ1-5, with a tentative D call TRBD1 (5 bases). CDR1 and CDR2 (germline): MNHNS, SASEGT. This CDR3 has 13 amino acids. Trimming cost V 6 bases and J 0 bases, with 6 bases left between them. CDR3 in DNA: TGTGCCAGCAGCCAGGGTAGCAATCAGCCCCAGCATTTT. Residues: CASSQGSNQPQHF.

The CDR3 sequence is CASISSGNTIYF. CDR3 DNA sequence: TGTGCCAGTATTAGCTCTGGAAACACCATATATTTT. This sequence joins TRBV6-5 and TRBJ1-3; no reliable D call. The CDR3 sequence is 12 residues long. The germline V gene encodes CDR1 MNHEY and CDR2 SVGAGI. Trimming left V 9 bases short and J 0 bases short, with 6 bases between.

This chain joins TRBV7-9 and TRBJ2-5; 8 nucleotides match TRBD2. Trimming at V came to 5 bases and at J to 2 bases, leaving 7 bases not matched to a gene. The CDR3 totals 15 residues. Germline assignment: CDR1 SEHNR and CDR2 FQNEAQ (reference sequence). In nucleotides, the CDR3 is TGTGCCAGCAGCCTAGGCAGCGGGAGACAAGAGACCCAGTACTTC. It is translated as CASSLGSGRQETQYF. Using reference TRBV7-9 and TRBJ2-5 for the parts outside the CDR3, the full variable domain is DTGVSQNPRHKITKRGQNVTFRCDPISEHNRLYWYRQTLGQGPEFLTYFQNEAQLEKSRLLSDRFSAERPKGSFSTLEIQRTEQGDSAMYLCASSLGSGRQETQYFGPGTRLLVL.

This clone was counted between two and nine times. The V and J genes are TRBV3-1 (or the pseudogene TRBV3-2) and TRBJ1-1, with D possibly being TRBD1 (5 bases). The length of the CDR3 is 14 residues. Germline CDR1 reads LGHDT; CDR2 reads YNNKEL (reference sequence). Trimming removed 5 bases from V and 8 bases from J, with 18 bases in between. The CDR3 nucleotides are TGTGCCAGCAGCGCGACCAGGGAGGGGACGGAAGCTTTCTTT. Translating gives CASSATREGTEAFF.